The rows below give T cell receptor beta chains drawn from one sample of a study of T cells in localized non-small cell lung cancer. Assay used: immunoSEQ multiplex PCR; TCRdb lists only in-frame clones, some missing. The profile shows roughly 70,000 clones, approximately 87% of them singletons. The specimen comprised peripheral blood, sampled before any cancer treatment. Every receptor here comes from an older male donor with stage III squamous cell lung carcinoma. Both conserved end residues are part of each CDR3. D genes are given only for firm matches. Where a row states a size, it is once, few, many or the class of an expanded clone; other rows omit it.

D gene: -
V gene: TRBV2
J gene: TRBJ1-5
clone size: -
CDR3 DNA: TGTGCCAGCAGAGCGACAGTTAGCAATCAGCCCCAGCATTTT
CDR3 protein: CASRATVSNQPQHF

D gene: TRBD2
V gene: TRBV11-2
J gene: TRBJ2-3
clone size: -
CDR3 DNA: TGTGCCAGCATAGCGGGGGGGTTGGATACGCAGTATTTT
CDR3 protein: CASIAGGLDTQYF

D gene: TRBD1
V gene: TRBV15
J gene: TRBJ1-1
clone size: -
CDR3 DNA: TGTGCCACCAGCAGAGGCGGACAGGGGGGGACTGAAGCTTTCTTT
CDR3 protein: CATSRGGQGGTEAFF

D gene: TRBD1
V gene: TRBV19
J gene: TRBJ1-6
clone size: medium-sized
CDR3 DNA: TGTGCCAGTAGTGTATACAGGGGCCCAAGTTCACCCCTCCACTTT
CDR3 protein: CASSVYRGPSSPLHF

D gene: TRBD2
V gene: TRBV5-1
J gene: TRBJ2-7
clone size: -
CDR3 DNA: TGCGCCAGCAGCCCGACTAGCCAGTCCTACGAGCAGTACTTC
CDR3 protein: CASSPTSQSYEQYF

D gene: TRBD1
V gene: TRBV19
J gene: TRBJ1-6
clone size: -
CDR3 DNA: TGTGCCAGTAGCCCGGGACAGGGTAGGAATTCACCCCTCCACTTT
CDR3 protein: CASSPGQGRNSPLHF

D gene: TRBD2
V gene: TRBV4-3
J gene: TRBJ2-3
clone size: -
CDR3 DNA: TGCGCCAGCAGCCAGGGGCCGGGGCGGGGGAGGTCCACAGATACGCAGTATTTT
CDR3 protein: CASSQGPGRGRSTDTQYF

D gene: TRBD2
V gene: TRBV5-1
J gene: TRBJ2-5
clone size: few
CDR3 DNA: TGCGCCAGCAGCTTGGGCCGTGGCGGGGGGGCCGAAGAGACCCAGTACTTC
CDR3 protein: CASSLGRGGGAEETQYF

D gene: -
V gene: TRBV21-1
J gene: TRBJ2-1
clone size: -
CDR3 DNA: TGTGCCAGCAGCAGTCTGACTACCAACAATGAGCAGTTCTTC
CDR3 protein: CASSSLTTNNEQFF

D gene: -
V gene: TRBV30
J gene: TRBJ1-3
clone size: -
CDR3 DNA: TGTGCCTGGAGTGTAGACCCGACTGGAAACACCATATATTTT
CDR3 protein: CAWSVDPTGNTIYF

D gene: TRBD1
V gene: TRBV19
J gene: TRBJ1-5
clone size: once
CDR3 DNA: TGTGCCAGTAGGCTGACAGGGAACAATCAGCCCCAGCATTTT
CDR3 protein: CASRLTGNNQPQHF

D gene: TRBD1
V gene: TRBV19
J gene: TRBJ2-3
clone size: -
CDR3 DNA: TGTGCCAGTAGTAAAACCGGGACAGTGACAGATACGCAGTATTTT
CDR3 protein: CASSKTGTVTDTQYF

D gene: -
V gene: TRBV12-2
J gene: TRBJ1-4
clone size: -
CDR3 DNA: TGTGCAAGTCGCCCGGAGGTCAGGGGGCCCTGTCGCCCTAATGAAAAACTGTTTTTT
CDR3 protein: CASRPEVRGPCRPNEKLFF

D gene: TRBD1
V gene: TRBV5-4
J gene: TRBJ1-3
clone size: -
CDR3 DNA: TGTGCCAGCAGCCTACCGGGACAGGGGGCGACGGGAAACACCATATATTTT
CDR3 protein: CASSLPGQGATGNTIYF

D gene: -
V gene: TRBV13
J gene: TRBJ2-2
clone size: -
CDR3 DNA: TGTGCCAGCATCCGTAGGGGTACAGGGCGGAACGGGGAGCTGTTTTTT
CDR3 protein: CASIRRGTGRNGELFF

D gene: TRBD1
V gene: TRBV19
J gene: TRBJ1-6
clone size: -
CDR3 DNA: TGTGCCAGTAGTATAAACAGGGGAGAACGATCACCCCTCCACTTT
CDR3 protein: CASSINRGERSPLHF

D gene: -
V gene: TRBV11-2
J gene: TRBJ2-5
clone size: few
CDR3 DNA: TGTGCCAGCACCCATAGTGAGACCCAGTACTTC
CDR3 protein: CASTHSETQYF

D gene: -
V gene: TRBV5-1
J gene: TRBJ2-3
clone size: -
CDR3 DNA: TGCGCCAGCAGCTTGGCCCTGGAGACAGATACGCAGTATTTT
CDR3 protein: CASSLALETDTQYF

D gene: -
V gene: TRBV7-2
J gene: TRBJ2-7
clone size: -
CDR3 DNA: TGTGCCAGCAGCTCCAAAGATGTAACGTTAGGCTTGGGGCAGTACTTC
CDR3 protein: CASSSKDVTLGLGQYF

D gene: TRBD2
V gene: TRBV11-2
J gene: TRBJ2-5
clone size: once
CDR3 DNA: TGTGCCAGCAGCTCGGGACTAGCGGGGGGGCTGGAGACCCAGTACTTC
CDR3 protein: CASSSGLAGGLETQYF

D gene: -
V gene: TRBV6-1
J gene: TRBJ1-5
clone size: -
CDR3 DNA: TGTGCCAGCAGTGAAAAGCCGAATCAGCCCCAGCATTTT
CDR3 protein: CASSEKPNQPQHF

D gene: -
V gene: TRBV27
J gene: TRBJ1-5
clone size: -
CDR3 DNA: TGTGCCAGCAGTTTATATGGAGTAAGCAATCAGCCCCAGCATTTT
CDR3 protein: CASSLYGVSNQPQHF

D gene: -
V gene: TRBV6-5
J gene: TRBJ2-5
clone size: -
CDR3 DNA: TGTGCCAGCAGCGTTGGACCGACCCAAGAGACCCAGTACTTC
CDR3 protein: CASSVGPTQETQYF

D gene: -
V gene: TRBV5-5
J gene: TRBJ1-5
clone size: -
CDR3 DNA: TGTGCCAGCAGCCGGGACGGAGGTAATAGCAATCAGCCCCAGCATTTT
CDR3 protein: CASSRDGGNSNQPQHF

D gene: -
V gene: TRBV19
J gene: TRBJ2-1
clone size: few
CDR3 DNA: TGTGCCAGTAGTATGGTTCTAGCCTCCAATGAGCAGTTCTTC
CDR3 protein: CASSMVLASNEQFF

D gene: TRBD1
V gene: TRBV5-1
J gene: TRBJ2-2
clone size: medium-sized
CDR3 DNA: TGCGCCAGCGCCCTGACAGGGGGCACGGACACCGGGGAGCTGTTTTTT
CDR3 protein: CASALTGGTDTGELFF

D gene: -
V gene: TRBV19
J gene: TRBJ1-5
clone size: -
CDR3 DNA: TGTGCCAGTAGTATGGGGGGCTGGAGCAATCAGCCCCAGCATTTT
CDR3 protein: CASSMGGWSNQPQHF